The rows below give T cell receptor beta chains drawn from one sample of a study of blood T cell repertoires in COVID-19. The repertoire was sequenced with immunoSEQ multiplex PCR; TCRdb's copy has only in-frame clones and lacks some. The repertoire holds some 190,000 clones, with 82% as singletons. Material for sequencing was peripheral blood. Receptors were obtained from a woman aged 80 or over with active or convalescent COVID-19. CDR3s include the opening cysteine and the closing phenylalanine or tryptophan. The D gene is left open where the match is weak.

D	V	J	CDR3
.	TRBV27	TRBJ1-2	CASRGLYGYTF
.	TRBV6-1	TRBJ1-1	CASSENWGGTEAFF
.	TRBV2	TRBJ2-7	CASSEGRPGEQYF
.	TRBV15	TRBJ1-5	CATRRGNQPQHF
TRBD2	TRBV4-1	TRBJ2-7	CASSQEGLAGDVYEQYF
.	TRBV12-3/TRBV12-4	TRBJ2-7	CASSLGGDYEQYF
TRBD1	TRBV6-5	TRBJ2-3	CAAAETGAGTDTQYF
TRBD1	TRBV5-4	TRBJ1-6	CASSLSSARGVSPLHF
.	TRBV7-9	TRBJ2-1	CASSFGGVEQFF
.	TRBV6-5	TRBJ2-7	CASSRTRTYEQYF
.	TRBV25-1	TRBJ1-1	CASTSTRKAFF
.	TRBV7-2	TRBJ1-5	CASSFQRDQPQHF
.	TRBV20-1	TRBJ2-2	CSASRSGTGELFF
TRBD1	TRBV28	TRBJ1-4	CASSQQGANEKLFF
TRBD1	TRBV7-8	TRBJ1-5	CASSPYATGGASNQPQHF
TRBD2	TRBV9	TRBJ2-1	CASSDREGLAGGPWNEQFF
.	TRBV11-3	TRBJ2-2	CASSLIMGGGELFF
TRBD1	TRBV5-1	TRBJ1-1	CASRHRDRGLNTEAFF
.	TRBV5-1	TRBJ1-2	CASSSGGQHHYGYTF
TRBD1	TRBV27	TRBJ1-2	CASSRPGQGRGGYTF
.	TRBV10-2	TRBJ2-1	CASSYSGGNNEQFF
.	TRBV28	TRBJ1-1	CASRAGGKRTEAFF